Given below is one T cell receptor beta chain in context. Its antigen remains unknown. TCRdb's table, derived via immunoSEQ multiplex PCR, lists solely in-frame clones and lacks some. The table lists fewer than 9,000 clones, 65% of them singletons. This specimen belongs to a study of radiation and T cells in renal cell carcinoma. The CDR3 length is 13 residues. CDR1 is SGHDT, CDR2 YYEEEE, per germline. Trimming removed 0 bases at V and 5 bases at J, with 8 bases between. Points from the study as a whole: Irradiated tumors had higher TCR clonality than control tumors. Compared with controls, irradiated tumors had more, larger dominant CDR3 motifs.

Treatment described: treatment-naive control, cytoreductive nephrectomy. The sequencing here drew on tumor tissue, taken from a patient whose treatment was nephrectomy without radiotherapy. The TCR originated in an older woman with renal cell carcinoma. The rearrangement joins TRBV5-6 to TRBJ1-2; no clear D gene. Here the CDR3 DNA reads TGTGCCAGCAGCTTGGAGCCCGGGTATGGCTACACCTTC. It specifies CASSLEPGYGYTF.